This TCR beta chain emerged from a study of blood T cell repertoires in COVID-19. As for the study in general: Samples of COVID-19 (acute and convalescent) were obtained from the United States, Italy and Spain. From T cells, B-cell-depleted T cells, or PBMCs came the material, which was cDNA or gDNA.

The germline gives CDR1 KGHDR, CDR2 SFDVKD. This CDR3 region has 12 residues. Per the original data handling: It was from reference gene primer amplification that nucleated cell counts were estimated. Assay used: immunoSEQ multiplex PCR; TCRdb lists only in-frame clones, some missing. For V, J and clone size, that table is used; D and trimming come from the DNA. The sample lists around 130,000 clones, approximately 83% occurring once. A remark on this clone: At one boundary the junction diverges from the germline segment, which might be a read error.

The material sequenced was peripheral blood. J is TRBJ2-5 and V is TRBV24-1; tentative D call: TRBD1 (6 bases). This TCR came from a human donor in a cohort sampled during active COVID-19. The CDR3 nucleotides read TGTGCCACCAGTGGATCGACAGGAGGCCTACACTTC. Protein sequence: CATSGSTGGLHF.